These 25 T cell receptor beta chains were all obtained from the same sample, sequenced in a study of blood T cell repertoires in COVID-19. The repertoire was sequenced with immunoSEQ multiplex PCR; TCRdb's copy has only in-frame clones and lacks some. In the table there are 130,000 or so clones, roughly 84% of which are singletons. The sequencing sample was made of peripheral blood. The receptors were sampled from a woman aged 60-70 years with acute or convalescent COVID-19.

CDR3 bases: TGTGCCACCAGTGATTTGTCTAGCAGGCAGTATTTT. As protein: CATSDLSSRQYF. The V and J genes are TRBV24-1 and TRBJ2-3; tentatively, D is TRBD2 (5 bases). Between the trimmed V and J ends, which lost 0 bases and 11 bases, there was a span of 8 bases. The CDR3 is 12 amino acids. Germline V lookup: CDR1 KGHDR, CDR2 SFDVKD.

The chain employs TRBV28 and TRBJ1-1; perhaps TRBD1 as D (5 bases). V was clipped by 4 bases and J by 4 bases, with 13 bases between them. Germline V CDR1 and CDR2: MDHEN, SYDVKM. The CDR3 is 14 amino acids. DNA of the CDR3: TGTGCCAGCAGTTCGACAGTTAAGGGCACTGAAGCTTTCTTT. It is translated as CASSSTVKGTEAFF. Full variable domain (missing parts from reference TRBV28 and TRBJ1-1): DVKVTQSSRYLVKRTGEKVFLECVQDMDHENMFWYRQDPGLGLRLIYFSYDVKMKEKGDIPEGYSVSREKKERFSLILESASTNQTSMYLCASSSTVKGTEAFFGQGTRLTVV.

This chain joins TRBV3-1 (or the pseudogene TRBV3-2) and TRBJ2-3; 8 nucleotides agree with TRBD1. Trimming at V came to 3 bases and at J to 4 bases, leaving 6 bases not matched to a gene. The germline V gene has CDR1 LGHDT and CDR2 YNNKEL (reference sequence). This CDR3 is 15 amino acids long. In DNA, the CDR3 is TGTGCCAGCAGCCACAGGGGGCGAGTAGCAGATACGCAGTATTTT. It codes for CASSHRGRVADTQYF.

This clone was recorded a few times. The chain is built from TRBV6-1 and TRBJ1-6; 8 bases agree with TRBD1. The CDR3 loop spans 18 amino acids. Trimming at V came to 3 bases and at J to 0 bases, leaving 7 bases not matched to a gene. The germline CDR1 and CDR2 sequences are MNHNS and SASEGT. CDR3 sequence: CASSDKTGASSYNSPLHF. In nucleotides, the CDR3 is TGTGCCAGCAGTGACAAGACAGGGGCGAGCTCCTATAATTCACCCCTCCACTTT.

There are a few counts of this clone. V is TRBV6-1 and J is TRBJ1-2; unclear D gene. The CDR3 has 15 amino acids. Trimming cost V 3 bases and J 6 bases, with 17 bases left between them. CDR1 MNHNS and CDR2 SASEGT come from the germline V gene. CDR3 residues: CASSERSGGIHGYTF. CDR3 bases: TGTGCCAGCAGTGAGAGATCGGGCGGGATCCATGGCTACACCTTC.

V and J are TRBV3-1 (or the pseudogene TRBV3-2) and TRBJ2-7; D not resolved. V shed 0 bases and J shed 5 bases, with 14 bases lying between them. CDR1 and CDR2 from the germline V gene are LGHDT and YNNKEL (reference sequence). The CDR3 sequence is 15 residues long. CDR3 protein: CASSQDRLPFNEQYF. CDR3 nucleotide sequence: TGTGCCAGCAGCCAAGACAGACTGCCGTTCAACGAGCAGTACTTC.

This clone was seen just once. This CDR3 reads CSVSGNEQFF. CDR3 nucleotides: TGCAGCGTTAGCGGGAATGAGCAGTTCTTC. The V gene is TRBV29-1, the J gene TRBJ2-1; D is possibly TRBD2 (6 bases). This CDR3 contains 10 residues. V was clipped by 5 bases and J by 7 bases, with 6 bases between them. Germline-derived CDR1 and CDR2 are SQVTM and ANQGSEA.

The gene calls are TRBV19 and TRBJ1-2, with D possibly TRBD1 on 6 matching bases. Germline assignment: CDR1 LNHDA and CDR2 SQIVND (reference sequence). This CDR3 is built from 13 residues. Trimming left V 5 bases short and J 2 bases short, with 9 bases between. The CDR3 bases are TGTGCCAGTAGTGAGGGGACAAACTATGGCTACACCTTC. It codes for CASSEGTNYGYTF.

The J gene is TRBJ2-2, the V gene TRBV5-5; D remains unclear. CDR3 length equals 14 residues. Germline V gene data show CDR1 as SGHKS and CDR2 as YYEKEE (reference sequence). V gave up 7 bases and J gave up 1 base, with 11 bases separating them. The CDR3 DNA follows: TGTGCCAGCGCTAAAGGCGGGAACACCGGGGAGCTGTTTTTT. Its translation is CASAKGGNTGELFF. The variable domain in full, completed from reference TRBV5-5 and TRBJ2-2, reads DAGVTQSPTHLIKTRGQQVTLRCSPISGHKSVSWYQQVLGQGPQFIFQYYEKEERGRGNFPDRFSARQFPNYSSELNVNALLLGDSALYLCASAKGGNTGELFFGEGSRLTVL.

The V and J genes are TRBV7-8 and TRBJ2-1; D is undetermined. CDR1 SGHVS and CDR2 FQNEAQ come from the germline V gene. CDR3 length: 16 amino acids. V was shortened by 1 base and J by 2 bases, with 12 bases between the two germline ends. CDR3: CASSLEHLSTYNEQFF. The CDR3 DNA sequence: TGTGCCAGCAGCTTAGAACATCTTTCCACCTACAATGAGCAGTTCTTC.

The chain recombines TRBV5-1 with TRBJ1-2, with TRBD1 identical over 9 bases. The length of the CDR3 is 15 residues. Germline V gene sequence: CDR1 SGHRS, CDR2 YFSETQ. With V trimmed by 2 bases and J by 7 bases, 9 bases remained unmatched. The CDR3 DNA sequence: TGCGCCAGCAGCTTAGGCCCGGGACAGGGTGGTGGCTACACCTTC. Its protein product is CASSLGPGQGGGYTF. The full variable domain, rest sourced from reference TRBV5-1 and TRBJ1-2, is KAGVTQTPRYLIKTRGQQVTLSCSPISGHRSVSWYQQTPGQGLQFLFEYFSETQRNKGNFPGRFSGRQFSNSRSEMNVSTLELGDSALYLCASSLGPGQGGGYTFGSGTRLTVV.

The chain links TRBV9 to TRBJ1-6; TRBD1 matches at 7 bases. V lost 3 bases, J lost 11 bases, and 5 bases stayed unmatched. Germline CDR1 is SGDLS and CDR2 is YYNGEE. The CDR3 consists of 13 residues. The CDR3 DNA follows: TGTGCCAGCAGCGCGGGGACAGACCCACCCCTCCACTTT. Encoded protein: CASSAGTDPPLHF.

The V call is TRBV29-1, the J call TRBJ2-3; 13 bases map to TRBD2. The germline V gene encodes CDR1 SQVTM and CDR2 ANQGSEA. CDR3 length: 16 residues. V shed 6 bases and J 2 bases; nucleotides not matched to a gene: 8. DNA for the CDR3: TGCAGCGTCTCCTTACTAGCGGGGGGGCTCACAGATACGCAGTATTTT. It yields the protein CSVSLLAGGLTDTQYF.

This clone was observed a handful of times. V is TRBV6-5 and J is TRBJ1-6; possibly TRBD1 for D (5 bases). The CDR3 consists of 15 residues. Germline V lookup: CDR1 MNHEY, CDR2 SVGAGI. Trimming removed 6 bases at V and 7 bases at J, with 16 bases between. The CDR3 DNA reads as TGTGCCAGCAGCTATGACAGCCCCCGAAATTCACCCCTCCACTTT. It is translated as CASSYDSPRNSPLHF.

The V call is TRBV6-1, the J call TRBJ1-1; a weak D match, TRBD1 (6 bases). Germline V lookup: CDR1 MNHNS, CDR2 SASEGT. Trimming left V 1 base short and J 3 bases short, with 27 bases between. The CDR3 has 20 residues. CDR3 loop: CASSEVGAYRMSKGDTEAFF. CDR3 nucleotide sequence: TGTGCCAGCAGTGAAGTGGGGGCATACAGGATGTCCAAGGGGGACACTGAAGCTTTCTTT.

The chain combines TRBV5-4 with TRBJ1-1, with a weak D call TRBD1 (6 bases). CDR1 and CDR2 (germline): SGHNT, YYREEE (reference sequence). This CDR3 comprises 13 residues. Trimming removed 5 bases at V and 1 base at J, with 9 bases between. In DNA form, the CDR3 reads TGTGCCAGCAGGGACAGTAAGAACACTGAAGCTTTCTTT. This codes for CASRDSKNTEAFF. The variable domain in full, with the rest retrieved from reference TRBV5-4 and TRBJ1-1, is ETGVTQSPTHLIKTRGQQVTLRCSSQSGHNTVSWYQQALGQGPQFIFQYYREEENGRGNFPPRFSGLQFPNYSSELNVNALELDDSALYLCASRDSKNTEAFFGQGTRLTVV.

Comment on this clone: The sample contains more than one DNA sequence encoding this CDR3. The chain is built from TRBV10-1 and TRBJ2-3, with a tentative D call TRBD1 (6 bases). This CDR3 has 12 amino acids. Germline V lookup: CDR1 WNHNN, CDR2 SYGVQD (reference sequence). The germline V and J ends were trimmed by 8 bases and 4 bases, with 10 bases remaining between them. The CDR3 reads CASSQGPDTQYF. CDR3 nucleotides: TGCGCCAGCTCACAGGGACCAGATACGCAGTATTTT.

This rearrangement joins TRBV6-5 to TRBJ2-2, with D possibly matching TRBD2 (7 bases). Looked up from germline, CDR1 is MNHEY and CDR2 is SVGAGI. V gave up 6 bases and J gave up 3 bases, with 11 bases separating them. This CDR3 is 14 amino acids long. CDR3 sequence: CASRRGGYTGELFF. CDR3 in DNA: TGTGCCAGCAGAAGGGGGGGTTACACCGGGGAGCTGTTTTTT.

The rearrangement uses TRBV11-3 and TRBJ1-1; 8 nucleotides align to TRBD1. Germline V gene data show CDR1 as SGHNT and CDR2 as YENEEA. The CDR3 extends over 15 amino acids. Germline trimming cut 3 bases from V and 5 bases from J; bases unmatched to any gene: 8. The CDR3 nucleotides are TGTGCCAGCAGCTTTGACGGACAGGGAGGTACTGAAGCTTTCTTT. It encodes CASSFDGQGGTEAFF.

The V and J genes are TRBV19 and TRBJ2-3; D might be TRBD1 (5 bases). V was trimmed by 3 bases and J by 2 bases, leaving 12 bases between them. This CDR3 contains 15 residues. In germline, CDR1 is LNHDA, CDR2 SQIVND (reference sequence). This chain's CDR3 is CASSIISGPTDTQYF. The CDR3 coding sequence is TGTGCCAGTAGTATTATCTCAGGGCCCACAGATACGCAGTATTTT.

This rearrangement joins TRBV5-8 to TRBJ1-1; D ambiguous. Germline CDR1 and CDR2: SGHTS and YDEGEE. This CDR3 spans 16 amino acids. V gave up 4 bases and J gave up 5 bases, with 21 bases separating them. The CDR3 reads CASSPRPGGRRTEAFF. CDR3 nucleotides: TGTGCCAGCAGCCCCCGCCCCGGCGGGCGCAGAACTGAAGCTTTCTTT.

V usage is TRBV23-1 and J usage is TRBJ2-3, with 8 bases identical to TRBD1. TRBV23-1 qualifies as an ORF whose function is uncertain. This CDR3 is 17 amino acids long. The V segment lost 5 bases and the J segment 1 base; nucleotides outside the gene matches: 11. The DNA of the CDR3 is TGCGCCAGCAGTGTACGACAGGGGCACTTGGGCACAGATACGCAGTATTTT. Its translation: CASSVRQGHLGTDTQYF.

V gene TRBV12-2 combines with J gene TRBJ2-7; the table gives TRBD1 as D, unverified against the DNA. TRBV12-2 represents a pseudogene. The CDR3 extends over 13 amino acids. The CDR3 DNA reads TGTGCAAGTCGCCGTCTCGACAGCTACGAGCAGTACTTC. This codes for CASRRLDSYEQYF.

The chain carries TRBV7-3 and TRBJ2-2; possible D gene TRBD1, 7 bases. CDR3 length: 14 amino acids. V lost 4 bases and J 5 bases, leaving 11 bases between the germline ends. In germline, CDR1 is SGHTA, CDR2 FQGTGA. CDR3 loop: CASSSPGGTGELFF. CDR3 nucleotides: TGTGCCAGCAGCTCACCAGGGGGGACCGGGGAGCTGTTTTTT.

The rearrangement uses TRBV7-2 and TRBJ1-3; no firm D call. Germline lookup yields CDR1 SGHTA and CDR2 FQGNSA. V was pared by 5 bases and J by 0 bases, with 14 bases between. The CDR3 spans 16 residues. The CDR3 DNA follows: TGTGCCAGCAGCCAGGCAGTGTCAAGCTCTGGAAACACCATATATTTT. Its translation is CASSQAVSSSGNTIYF.